Each of the 23 T cell receptor beta chains below was sequenced from the same sample in a study of cytomegalovirus exposure and HLA in healthy donors. The PCR made use of 60 Vbeta and 13 Jbeta primers. Using immunoSEQ multiplex PCR, the repertoire was profiled, and TCRdb retains in-frame clones only, with some absent. The sample holds over 80,000 clones, 65% to 85% seen once. Sequences were obtained from PBMCs. These receptors originate from a man in his forties or fifties in good health and CMV-seropositive.

This chain connects TRBV30 to TRBJ1-4; D ambiguous. Germline loops: CDR1 GTSNPN, CDR2 SVGIG (reference sequence). The CDR3 consists of 14 residues. V was cut by 4 bases and J by 1 base, with 10 bases left in between. CDR3: CAWNYRGTNEKLFF. CDR3 nucleotides: TGTGCCTGGAATTACCGGGGAACTAATGAAAAACTGTTTTTT.

V usage is TRBV2 and J usage is TRBJ1-4, with TRBD1 identical over 9 bases. Per germline, CDR1 SNHLY and CDR2 FYNNEI. With 5 bases clipped from V and 6 bases from J, the junction kept 10 bases outside the gene matches. The CDR3 has 16 amino acids. This CDR3 reads CASSPDRGTSDEKLFF. The CDR3 bases are TGTGCCAGCAGTCCGGACAGGGGAACCTCGGATGAAAAACTGTTTTTT.

The CDR3 nucleotides are TGTGCCAGCAGCACCTACCAGACAGCTATAGACCTGGAGACCCAGTACTTC. It codes for CASSTYQTAIDLETQYF. This sequence joins TRBV7-8 and TRBJ2-5; a weak D match, TRBD1 (5 bases). Trimming left V 5 bases short and J 5 bases short, with 24 bases between. Germline values: CDR1 SGHVS, CDR2 FQNEAQ. This CDR3 comprises 17 residues.

This chain links TRBV7-9 with TRBJ1-3, with TRBD1 as a possible D gene (6 bases). V was trimmed by 5 bases and J by 0 bases, leaving 11 bases between them. Germline CDR1 reads SEHNR; CDR2 reads FQNEAQ (reference sequence). The CDR3 length is 15 residues. CDR3 loop: CASSQDRGSGNTIYF. CDR3 nucleotide sequence: TGTGCCAGCAGCCAGGACAGAGGCTCTGGAAACACCATATATTTT. Full variable domain (remainder filled in from reference TRBV7-9 and TRBJ1-3): DTGVSQNPRHKITKRGQNVTFRCDPISEHNRLYWYRQTLGQGPEFLTYFQNEAQLEKSRLLSDRFSAERPKGSFSTLEIQRTEQGDSAMYLCASSQDRGSGNTIYFGEGSWLTVV.

V is TRBV19 and J is TRBJ2-5; TRBD1 might be the D (5 bases). The CDR3 runs to 13 residues. Trimming left V 4 bases short and J 5 bases short, with 11 bases between. Germline CDR1 LNHDA, CDR2 SQIVND (reference sequence). The CDR3 loop reads CASSTQGVETQYF. In nucleotides, the CDR3 is TGTGCCAGTAGTACCCAGGGTGTGGAGACCCAGTACTTC.

V and J are TRBV28 and TRBJ1-6; 10 bases agree with TRBD1. V lost 4 bases and J lost 9; bases outside the gene matches: 9. Germline V gene lookup returns CDR1 MDHEN and CDR2 SYDVKM. This CDR3 is built from 16 residues. CDR3 protein: CASSSRDRGAGSPLHF. Written as DNA, the CDR3 is TGTGCCAGCAGTTCACGGGACAGGGGTGCGGGTTCACCCCTCCACTTT.

The J gene is TRBJ1-1, the V gene TRBV7-3; D is perhaps TRBD1 (6 bases). The germline V gene has CDR1 SGHTA and CDR2 FQGTGA. This CDR3 has 13 amino acids. V dropped 5 bases and J dropped 9 bases, with 16 bases sitting between them. CDR3 in DNA: TGTGCCAGCAGCCCCGGGGCAGGGGCAAAAGCTTTCTTT. Protein sequence: CASSPGAGAKAFF.

The V and J genes are TRBV6-5 and TRBJ2-1, with TRBD2 matching 7 bases. The germline gives CDR1 MNHEY, CDR2 SVGAGI. This CDR3 has 16 amino acids. The junction had 7 bases not matched to a gene; V was cut back by 2 bases and J by 3 bases. CDR3 sequence: CASSYRGPSGYNEQFF. The CDR3 DNA is TGTGCCAGCAGTTACCGCGGGCCTAGCGGCTACAATGAGCAGTTCTTC.

The chain employs TRBV11-2 and TRBJ1-1, with D maybe TRBD1 (5 bases). Trimming left V 6 bases short and J 0 bases short, with 11 bases between. The CDR3 spans 14 residues. In germline, CDR1 is SGHAT, CDR2 FQNNGV. Here the CDR3 DNA reads TGTGCCAGCAGTGGGGGGACGGTGAACACTGAAGCTTTCTTT. Protein sequence: CASSGGTVNTEAFF.

The rearrangement joins TRBV6-6 to TRBJ2-7; TRBD2 is a possible D gene (6 bases). The CDR3 consists of 14 residues. Trimming took 6 bases from V and 0 from J, leaving 12 bases between them. Germline CDR1 reads MNHNY; CDR2 reads SVGAGI (reference sequence). Here the CDR3 DNA reads TGTGCCAGCAGAACGGGACTGGGCTCCTACGAGCAGTACTTC. Its protein product is CASRTGLGSYEQYF.

V usage is TRBV5-6 and J usage is TRBJ2-3, with a weak D call TRBD1 (6 bases). Trimming stripped 6 bases from V and 3 bases from J, with 14 bases between. CDR1 and CDR2 (germline): SGHDT, YYEEEE. The CDR3 runs 14 residues. DNA of the CDR3: TGTGCCAGCACAGGGGCGGGTGGGACAGATACGCAGTATTTT. This gives the protein CASTGAGGTDTQYF.

This chain uses TRBV6-1 with TRBJ1-1; possibly TRBD1 for D (5 bases). The CDR3 is made up of 13 amino acids. Trimming took 3 bases from V and 8 from J, leaving 13 bases between them. Germline V gene data show CDR1 as MNHNS and CDR2 as SASEGT. CDR3 loop: CASSERGGDEAFF. CDR3 nucleotides: TGTGCCAGCAGTGAGCGAGGAGGGGACGAAGCTTTCTTT.

The rearrangement joins TRBV21-1 to TRBJ1-3; the table's D call, TRBD1, has no DNA check behind it. TRBV21-1 is labeled a pseudogene. The CDR3 runs 17 residues. DNA of the CDR3: TGTGCCAGCAGCAAAGGAGACAGGACAAGGTATGGAAACACCATATATTTT. It translates to CASSKGDRTRYGNTIYF.

The chain couples TRBV10-3 to TRBJ1-1; possible D gene TRBD1, 6 bases. The germline gives CDR1 ENHRY, CDR2 SYGVKD. The length of the CDR3 is 11 residues. Trimming cost V 4 bases and J 8 bases, with 8 bases left between them. CDR3 region: CAISVDREAFF. The CDR3 DNA is TGTGCCATCAGTGTCGACAGGGAAGCTTTCTTT.

This clone was found once. This sequence joins TRBV4-2 and TRBJ2-7; 9 bases map to TRBD1. V shed 6 bases, J shed 10 bases, and the junction held 7 bases outside the gene matches. CDR1 is LGHNA, CDR2 YNFKEQ, per germline. CDR3 length: 12 residues. In DNA form, the CDR3 reads TGTGCCAGCAGTATCCCGGACAGGGGTCAGTACTTC. This encodes CASSIPDRGQYF.

This sequence joins TRBV5-4 and TRBJ2-5; 8 nucleotides align to TRBD2. The J call may not be correct, given that the DNA end is closer to TRBJ2-7. Germline CDR1 and CDR2: SGHNT and YYREEE (reference sequence). The CDR3 extends over 17 amino acids. CDR3 DNA: TGTGCCAGCAGCTTGGAGGGTAGCGGGGTTGACTCCTACGAGCAGTACTTC. Translation: CASSLEGSGVDSYEQYF.

The V call is TRBV6-5, the J call TRBJ1-2, with 7 bases that match TRBD1. Germline V CDR1 and CDR2: MNHEY, SVGAGI. The CDR3 sequence is 14 residues long. Trimming removed 4 bases from V and 8 bases from J; junction bases left unmatched: 10. This CDR3 reads CASSSLGTAYGYTF. The CDR3 DNA reads as TGTGCCAGCAGTTCCCTCGGGACAGCTTACGGCTACACCTTC.

The gene calls are TRBV6-6 and TRBJ2-5; D perhaps matches TRBD2 (7 bases). Germline V gives CDR1 MNHNY, CDR2 SVGAGI (reference sequence). The CDR3 has 12 amino acids. V was clipped by 6 bases and J by 5 bases, with 10 bases between them. The CDR3 nucleotides are TGTGCCAGCAGAGGGGGGGAGGAGACCCAGTACTTC. This encodes CASRGGEETQYF.

The V call is TRBV19, the J call TRBJ2-1; maybe TRBD2 (6 bases). CDR3 size: 15 residues. Trimming cost V 1 base and J 3 bases, with 10 bases left between them. CDR1 is LNHDA and CDR2 is SQIVND in the germline V gene (reference sequence). In DNA form, the CDR3 reads TGTGCCAGTAGTATAGCGGGAGTTTTCTACAATGAGCAGTTCTTC. It specifies CASSIAGVFYNEQFF.

V and J are TRBV5-1 and TRBJ2-7; possibly TRBD1 for D (5 bases). There are 12 residues in the CDR3. Trimming pared 4 bases from V and 2 bases from J, leaving 7 bases between. Germline CDR1 is SGHRS and CDR2 is YFSETQ. The CDR3, as DNA: TGCGCCAGCAGCAAAGGGGCCTACGAGCAGTACTTC. Its translation: CASSKGAYEQYF. Looking up the rest from reference TRBV5-1 and TRBJ2-7 gives the full variable domain: KAGVTQTPRYLIKTRGQQVTLSCSPISGHRSVSWYQQTPGQGLQFLFEYFSETQRNKGNFPGRFSGRQFSNSRSEMNVSTLELGDSALYLCASSKGAYEQYFGPGTRLTVT.

This clone was observed a single time. This chain joins TRBV5-1 and TRBJ1-5; D unclear. The V end lost 4 bases, the J end lost 4 bases, and 9 bases lay between the germline ends. CDR1 is SGHRS, CDR2 YFSETQ, per germline. The CDR3 totals 13 residues. The CDR3 nucleotides read TGCGCCAGCAGCCTAGCCCATAATCAGCCCCAGCATTTT. This encodes CASSLAHNQPQHF.

This clone turned up a few times. The V gene is TRBV6-1, the J gene TRBJ2-1; TRBD2 matches at 12 bases. J lost 8 bases, V lost 6 bases, and 8 bases had no gene match. The CDR3 totals 15 residues. Per germline, CDR1 MNHNS and CDR2 SASEGT. The CDR3 region has the DNA TGTGCCAGCAGCAAGACTAGCGGGAGTTTCTATGAGCAGTTCTTC. Translated, it gives CASSKTSGSFYEQFF.

V and J are TRBV10-3 and TRBJ2-7; a weak D match, TRBD1 (6 bases). This CDR3 spans 14 amino acids. Trimming removed 0 bases at V and 5 bases at J, with 11 bases between. Germline loops: CDR1 ENHRY, CDR2 SYGVKD. The CDR3 region is CAISESQGRDEQYF. CDR3 in DNA: TGTGCCATCAGTGAGTCGCAGGGGCGCGACGAGCAGTACTTC.